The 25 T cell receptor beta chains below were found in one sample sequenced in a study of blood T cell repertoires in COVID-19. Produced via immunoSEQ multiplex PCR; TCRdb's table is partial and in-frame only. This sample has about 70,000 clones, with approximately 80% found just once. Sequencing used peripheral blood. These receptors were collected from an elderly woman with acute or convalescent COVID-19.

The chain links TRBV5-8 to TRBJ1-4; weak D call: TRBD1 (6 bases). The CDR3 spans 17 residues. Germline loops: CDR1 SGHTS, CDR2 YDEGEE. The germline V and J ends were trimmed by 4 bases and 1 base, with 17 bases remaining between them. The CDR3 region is CASSLYPDRRTNEKLFF. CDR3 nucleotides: TGTGCCAGCAGCCTATACCCCGACAGGAGAACTAATGAAAAACTGTTTTTT.

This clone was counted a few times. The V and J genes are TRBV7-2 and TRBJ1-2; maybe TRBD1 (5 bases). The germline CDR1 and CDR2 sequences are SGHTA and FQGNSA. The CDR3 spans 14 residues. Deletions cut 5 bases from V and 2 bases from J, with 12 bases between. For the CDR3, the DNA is TGTGCCAGCAGCCTCGGGGGGGGAAACTATGGCTACACCTTC. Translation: CASSLGGGNYGYTF.

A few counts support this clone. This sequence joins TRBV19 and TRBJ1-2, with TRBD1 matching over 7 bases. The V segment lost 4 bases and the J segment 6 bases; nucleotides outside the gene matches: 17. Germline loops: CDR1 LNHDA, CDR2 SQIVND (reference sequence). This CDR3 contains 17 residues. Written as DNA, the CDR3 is TGTGCCAGTAGTACAGGTAGTCACCCGACAGGGCTCAATGGCTACACCTTC. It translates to CASSTGSHPTGLNGYTF. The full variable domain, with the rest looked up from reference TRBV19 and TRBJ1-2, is DGGITQSPKYLFRKEGQNVTLSCEQNLNHDAMYWYRQDPGQGLRLIYYSQIVNDFQKGDIAEGYSVSREKKESFPLTVTSAQKNPTAFYLCASSTGSHPTGLNGYTFGSGTRLTVV.

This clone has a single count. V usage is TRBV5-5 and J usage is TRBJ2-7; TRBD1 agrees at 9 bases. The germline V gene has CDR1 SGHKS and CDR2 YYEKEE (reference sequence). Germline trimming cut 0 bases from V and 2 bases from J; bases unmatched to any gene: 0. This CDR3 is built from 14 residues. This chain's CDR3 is CASSLGQGAYEQYF. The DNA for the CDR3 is TGTGCCAGCAGCTTGGGACAGGGGGCCTACGAGCAGTACTTC.

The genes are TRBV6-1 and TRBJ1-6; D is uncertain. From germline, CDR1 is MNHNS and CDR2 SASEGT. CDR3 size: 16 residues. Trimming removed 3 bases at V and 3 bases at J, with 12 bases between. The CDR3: CASSDVLFFYNSPLHF. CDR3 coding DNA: TGTGCCAGCAGTGATGTCTTATTTTTCTATAATTCACCCCTCCACTTT.

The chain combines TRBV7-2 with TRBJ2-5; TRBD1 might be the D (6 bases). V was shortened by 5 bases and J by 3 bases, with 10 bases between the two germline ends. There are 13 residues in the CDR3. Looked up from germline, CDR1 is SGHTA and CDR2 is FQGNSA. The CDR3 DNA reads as TGTGCCAGCAGCCCGGGACAAAAAGAGACCCAGTACTTC. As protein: CASSPGQKETQYF.

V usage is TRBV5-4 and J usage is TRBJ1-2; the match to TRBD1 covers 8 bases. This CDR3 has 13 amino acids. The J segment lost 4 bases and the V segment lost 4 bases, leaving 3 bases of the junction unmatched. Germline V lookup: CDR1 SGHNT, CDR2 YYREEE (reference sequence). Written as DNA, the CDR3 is TGTGCCAGCAGCCCCGGGACAGGCTATGGCTACACCTTC. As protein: CASSPGTGYGYTF.

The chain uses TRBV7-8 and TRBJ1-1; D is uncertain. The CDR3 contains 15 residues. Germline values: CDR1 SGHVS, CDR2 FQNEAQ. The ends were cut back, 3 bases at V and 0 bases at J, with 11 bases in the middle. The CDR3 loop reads CASSLPGSMNTEAFF. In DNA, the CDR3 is TGTGCCAGCAGCTTGCCGGGGTCCATGAACACTGAAGCTTTCTTT.

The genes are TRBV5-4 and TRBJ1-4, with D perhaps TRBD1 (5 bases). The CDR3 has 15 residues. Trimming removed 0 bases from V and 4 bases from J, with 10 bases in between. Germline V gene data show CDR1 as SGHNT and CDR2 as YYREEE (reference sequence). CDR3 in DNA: TGTGCCAGCAGCTTGGCGCGGACACATAATGAAAAACTGTTTTTT. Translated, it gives CASSLARTHNEKLFF.

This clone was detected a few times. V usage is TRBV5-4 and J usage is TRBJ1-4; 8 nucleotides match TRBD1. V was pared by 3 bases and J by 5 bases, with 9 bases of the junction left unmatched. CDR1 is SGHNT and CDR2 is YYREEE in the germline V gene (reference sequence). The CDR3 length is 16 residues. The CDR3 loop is CASSSQGALVNEKLFF. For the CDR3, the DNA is TGTGCCAGCAGCTCTCAGGGGGCGCTTGTGAATGAAAAACTGTTTTTT.

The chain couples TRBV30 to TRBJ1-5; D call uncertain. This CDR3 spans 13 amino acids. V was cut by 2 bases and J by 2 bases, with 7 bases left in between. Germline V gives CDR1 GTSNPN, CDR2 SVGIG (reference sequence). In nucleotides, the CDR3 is TGTGCCTGGAGTATCGGGGGCAATCAGCCCCAGCATTTT. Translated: CAWSIGGNQPQHF.

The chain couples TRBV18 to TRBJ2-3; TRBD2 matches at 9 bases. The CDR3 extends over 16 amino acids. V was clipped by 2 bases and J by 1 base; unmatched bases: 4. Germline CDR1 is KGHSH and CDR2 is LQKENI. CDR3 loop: CASSPMASGGTDTQYF. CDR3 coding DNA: TGTGCCAGCTCACCAATGGCTAGCGGGGGCACAGATACGCAGTATTTT.

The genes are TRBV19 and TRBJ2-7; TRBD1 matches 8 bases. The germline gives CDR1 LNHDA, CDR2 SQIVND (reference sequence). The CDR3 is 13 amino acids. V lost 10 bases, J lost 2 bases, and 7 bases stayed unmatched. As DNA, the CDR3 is TGTGCCACCAAGGGACAGGCCACCTACGAGCAGTACTTC. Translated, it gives CATKGQATYEQYF.

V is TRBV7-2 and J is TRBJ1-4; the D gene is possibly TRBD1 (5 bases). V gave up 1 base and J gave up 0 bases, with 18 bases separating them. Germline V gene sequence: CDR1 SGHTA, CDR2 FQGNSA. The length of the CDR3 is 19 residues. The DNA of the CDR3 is TGTGCCAGCAGCTTAGTCATGGGGACTCTGGAGGCAACTAATGAAAAACTGTTTTTT. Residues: CASSLVMGTLEATNEKLFF.

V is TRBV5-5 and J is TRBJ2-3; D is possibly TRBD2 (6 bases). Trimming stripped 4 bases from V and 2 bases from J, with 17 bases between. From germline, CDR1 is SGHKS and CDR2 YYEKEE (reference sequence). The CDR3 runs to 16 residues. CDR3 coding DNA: TGTGCCAGCAGCCAGACGCGGGACCATAACACAGATACGCAGTATTTT. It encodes CASSQTRDHNTDTQYF.

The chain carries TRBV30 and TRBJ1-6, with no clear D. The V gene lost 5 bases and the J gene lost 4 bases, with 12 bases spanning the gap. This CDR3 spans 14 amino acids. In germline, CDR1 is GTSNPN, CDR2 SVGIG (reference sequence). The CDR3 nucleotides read TGTGCCTGGGTCGGGTCAGAGTATAATTCACCCCTCCACTTT. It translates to CAWVGSEYNSPLHF.

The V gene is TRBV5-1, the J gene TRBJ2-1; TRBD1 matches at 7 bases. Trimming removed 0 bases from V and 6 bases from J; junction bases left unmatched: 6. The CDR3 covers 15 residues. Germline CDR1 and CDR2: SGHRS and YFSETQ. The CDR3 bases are TGCGCCAGCAGCTTGGGAGAGGGGGCGGGCAATGAGCAGTTCTTC. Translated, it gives CASSLGEGAGNEQFF.

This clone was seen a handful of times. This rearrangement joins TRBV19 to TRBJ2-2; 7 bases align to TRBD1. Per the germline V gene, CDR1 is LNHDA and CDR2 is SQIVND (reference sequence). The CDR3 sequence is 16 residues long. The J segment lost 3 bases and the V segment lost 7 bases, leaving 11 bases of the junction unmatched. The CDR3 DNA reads TGTGCCAGTACGGACAGGCCCCGAAGCTACACCGGGGAGCTGTTTTTT. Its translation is CASTDRPRSYTGELFF.

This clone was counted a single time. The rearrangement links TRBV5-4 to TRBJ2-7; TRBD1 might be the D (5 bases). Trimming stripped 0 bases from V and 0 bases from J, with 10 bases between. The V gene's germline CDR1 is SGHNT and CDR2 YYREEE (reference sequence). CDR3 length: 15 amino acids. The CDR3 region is CASSLGGLSSYEQYF. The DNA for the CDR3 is TGTGCCAGCAGCTTGGGGGGCCTAAGCTCCTACGAGCAGTACTTC.

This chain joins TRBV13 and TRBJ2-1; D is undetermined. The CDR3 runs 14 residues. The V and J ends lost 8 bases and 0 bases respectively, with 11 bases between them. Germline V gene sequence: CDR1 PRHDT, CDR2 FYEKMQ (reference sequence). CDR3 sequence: CASELRNSYNEQFF. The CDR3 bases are TGTGCCAGCGAGTTGCGGAACTCCTACAATGAGCAGTTCTTC.

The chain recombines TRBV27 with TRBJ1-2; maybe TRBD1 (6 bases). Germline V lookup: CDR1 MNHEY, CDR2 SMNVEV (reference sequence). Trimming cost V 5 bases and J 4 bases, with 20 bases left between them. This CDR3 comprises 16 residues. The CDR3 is CASSKRDRSSLYGYTF. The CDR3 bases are TGTGCCAGCAGTAAACGAGACAGGAGCTCGCTCTATGGCTACACCTTC.

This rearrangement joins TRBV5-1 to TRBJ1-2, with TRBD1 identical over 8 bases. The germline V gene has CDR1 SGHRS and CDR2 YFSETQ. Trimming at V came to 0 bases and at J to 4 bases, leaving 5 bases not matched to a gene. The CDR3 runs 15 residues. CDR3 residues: CASSLGQGAVYGYTF. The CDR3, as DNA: TGCGCCAGCAGCTTGGGTCAGGGGGCGGTCTATGGCTACACCTTC.

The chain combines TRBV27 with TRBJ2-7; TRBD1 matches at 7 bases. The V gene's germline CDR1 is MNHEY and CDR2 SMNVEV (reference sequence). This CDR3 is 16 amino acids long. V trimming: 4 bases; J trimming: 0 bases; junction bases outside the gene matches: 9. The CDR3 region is CASSSRQGGISYEQYF. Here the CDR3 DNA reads TGTGCCAGCAGTTCACGACAGGGTGGAATCTCCTACGAGCAGTACTTC.

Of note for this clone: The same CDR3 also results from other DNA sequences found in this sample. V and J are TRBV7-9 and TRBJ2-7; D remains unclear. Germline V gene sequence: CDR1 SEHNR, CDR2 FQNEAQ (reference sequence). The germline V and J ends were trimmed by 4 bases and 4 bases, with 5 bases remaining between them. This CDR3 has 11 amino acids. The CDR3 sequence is CASSSLYEQYF. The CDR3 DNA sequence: TGTGCCAGCAGCTCCTTGTACGAGCAGTACTTC.

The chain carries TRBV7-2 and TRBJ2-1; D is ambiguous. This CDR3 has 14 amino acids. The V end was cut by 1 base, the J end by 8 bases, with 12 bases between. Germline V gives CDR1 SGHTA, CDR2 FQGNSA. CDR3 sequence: CASSLVGRSYEQFF. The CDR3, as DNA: TGTGCCAGCAGCTTAGTGGGCCGTTCCTATGAGCAGTTCTTC. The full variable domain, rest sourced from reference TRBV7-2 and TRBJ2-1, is GAGVSQSPSNKVTEKGKDVELRCDPISGHTALYWYRQSLGQGLEFLIYFQGNSAPDKSGLPSDRFSAERTGGSVSTLTIQRTQQEDSAVYLCASSLVGRSYEQFFGPGTRLTVL.